This entry lists 25 T cell receptor beta chains sequenced from one sample in a study of T cell responses to AZD1222 COVID-19 vaccine. TCRdb keeps only in-frame clones here, not all; method: immunoSEQ multiplex PCR. The sample records some 130,000 clones, about 89% being singletons. Source: peripheral blood, taken on day 0 of AZD1222 vaccination. The origin of the receptors is an adult in good health.

V and J are TRBV10-3 and TRBJ1-1; D not resolved. The CDR3 is made up of 13 amino acids. Germline V CDR1 and CDR2: ENHRY, SYGVKD. Trimming pared 5 bases from V and 1 base from J, leaving 8 bases between. The CDR3 reads CAISNSGNTEAFF. For the CDR3, the DNA is TGTGCCATCAGTAATTCGGGGAACACTGAAGCTTTCTTT.

CDR3 sequence: CASSLDRGPYNSPLHF. The CDR3 coding sequence is TGTGCCAGCAGTTTAGACAGGGGGCCTTATAATTCACCCCTCCACTTT. The J gene is TRBJ1-6, the V gene TRBV27, with 10 bases fitting TRBD1. The V and J ends lost 2 bases and 4 bases, in that order; junction bases with no gene match: 2. Per the germline V gene, CDR1 is MNHEY and CDR2 is SMNVEV (reference sequence). This CDR3 spans 16 amino acids.

CDR3: CASSPLTTNEKLFF. Here the CDR3 DNA reads TGCGCCAGCAGCCCACTTACAACTAATGAAAAACTGTTTTTT. The chain is built from TRBV5-1 and TRBJ1-4, with no clear D. V was shortened by 4 bases and J by 0 bases, with 7 bases between the two germline ends. CDR1 is SGHRS, CDR2 YFSETQ, per germline. The CDR3 runs to 14 residues.

V and J are TRBV7-8 and TRBJ2-5, with 11 bases lining up with TRBD2. CDR1 and CDR2 (germline): SGHVS, FQNEAQ. The CDR3 spans 16 residues. V lost 10 bases and J lost 0; bases outside the gene matches: 10. The CDR3 sequence is CATSYLAGGYQETQYF. CDR3 coding DNA: TGTGCCACTTCTTACCTAGCGGGGGGATACCAAGAGACCCAGTACTTC.

The gene calls are TRBV9 and TRBJ2-2; D call uncertain. This CDR3 is built from 14 residues. The V end lost 7 bases, the J end lost 6 bases, and 16 bases lay between the germline ends. Germline V gene lookup returns CDR1 SGDLS and CDR2 YYNGEE. Here the CDR3 DNA reads TGTGCCAGCGAAGACACTCGGGCGGCCGGGGAGCTGTTTTTT. It yields the protein CASEDTRAAGELFF. The entire variable domain, with the rest obtained from reference TRBV9 and TRBJ2-2, is as follows: DSGVTQTPKHLITATGQRVTLRCSPRSGDLSVYWYQQSLDQGLQFLIQYYNGEERAKGNILERFSAQQFPDLHSELNLSSLELGDSALYFCASEDTRAAGELFFGEGSRLTVL.

This clone was counted once. The chain joins TRBV2 to TRBJ1-4, with 8 bases matching TRBD1. The CDR3 extends over 15 amino acids. Germline values: CDR1 SNHLY, CDR2 FYNNEI. The V segment lost 7 bases and the J segment 0 bases; nucleotides outside the gene matches: 4. The CDR3 sequence is CASKSQGATNEKLFF. The CDR3 DNA follows: TGTGCCAGCAAGTCACAGGGGGCAACTAATGAAAAACTGTTTTTT.

The gene calls are TRBV6-1 and TRBJ2-3; D assignment may be TRBD1 or TRBD2 (6 bases each). Germline lookup yields CDR1 MNHNS and CDR2 SASEGT. V was trimmed by 1 base and J by 9 bases, leaving 14 bases between them. This CDR3 contains 14 residues. CDR3: CASSEDLFGGTQYF. The CDR3 bases are TGTGCCAGCAGTGAAGACCTCTTCGGGGGCACGCAGTATTTT.

The CDR3 nucleotides are TGTGCCAGCAGTGAACAGGGCGGGAACACTGAAGCTTTCTTT. It translates to CASSEQGGNTEAFF. This chain joins TRBV25-1 and TRBJ1-1; D possibly corresponds to TRBD1 (5 bases). The CDR3 consists of 14 residues. Trimming pared 2 bases from V and 1 base from J, leaving 8 bases between. Germline-derived CDR1 and CDR2 are MGHDK and SYGVNS.

This chain uses TRBV14 with TRBJ2-5; the match to TRBD2 covers 8 bases. The CDR3 extends over 17 amino acids. CDR1 is SGHDN and CDR2 is FVKESK in the germline V gene. The V gene end was trimmed by 1 base and the J gene end by 4 bases; junction bases not matched to a gene: 11. As DNA, the CDR3 is TGTGCCAGCAGCCAAGGGGTGACCCTAGCGGGCGGAGAGACCCAGTACTTC. It codes for CASSQGVTLAGGETQYF.

The chain recombines TRBV19 with TRBJ2-7; 8 bases match TRBD1. The CDR3 is 15 amino acids. V shed 7 bases and J 4 bases; nucleotides not matched to a gene: 12. Germline lookup yields CDR1 LNHDA and CDR2 SQIVND (reference sequence). The CDR3 sequence is CASNLRTGIKYEQYF. CDR3 nucleotides: TGTGCCAGTAATCTCCGGACAGGGATAAAGTACGAGCAGTACTTC.

The CDR3 loop reads CAWRGARGGQFF. CDR3 DNA: TGTGCCTGGAGGGGGGCCCGGGGTGGGCAGTTCTTC. The gene calls are TRBV30 and TRBJ2-1; a possible D gene is TRBD1 (6 bases). Germline values: CDR1 GTSNPN, CDR2 SVGIG (reference sequence). The CDR3 runs 12 residues. V lost 3 bases, J lost 12 bases, and 15 bases lay in between. The full variable domain, in which reference TRBV30 and TRBJ2-1 provide the parts outside the CDR3, is SQTIHQWPATLVQPVGSPLSLECTVEGTSNPNLYWYRQAAGRGLQLLFYSVGIGQISSEVPQNLSASRPQDRQFILSSKKLLLSDSGFYLCAWRGARGGQFFGPGTRLTVL.

The chain has TRBV27 and TRBJ2-1; tentative D call: TRBD2 (6 bases). The V gene's germline CDR1 is MNHEY and CDR2 SMNVEV (reference sequence). This CDR3 is built from 15 residues. The V and J ends lost 6 bases and 1 base respectively, with 13 bases between them. CDR3 coding DNA: TGTGCCAGCAGCGGGTTAGGGAGGTCCTACAATGAGCAGTTCTTC. Amino acids: CASSGLGRSYNEQFF.

The chain recombines TRBV14 with TRBJ1-1; tentatively, D is TRBD1 (5 bases). In germline, CDR1 is SGHDN, CDR2 FVKESK. The V gene lost 2 bases and the J gene lost 8 bases, with 12 bases spanning the gap. The CDR3 has 13 residues. Here the CDR3 reads CASSQYGALEAFF. The CDR3 bases are TGTGCCAGCAGCCAATACGGGGCCTTAGAAGCTTTCTTT.

This rearrangement joins TRBV5-6 to TRBJ1-4; D unclear. The V end was cut by 4 bases, the J end by 0 bases, with 19 bases between. The CDR3 contains 18 residues. The germline V gene has CDR1 SGHDT and CDR2 YYEEEE. CDR3 nucleotides: TGTGCCAGCAGCCCTCGGGGTCCGCCCTTTGCAACTAATGAAAAACTGTTTTTT. This sequence encodes CASSPRGPPFATNEKLFF.

The genes are TRBV5-4 and TRBJ1-1; maybe TRBD1 (5 bases). The ends were cut back, 0 bases at V and 4 bases at J, with 10 bases in the middle. This CDR3 comprises 14 residues. Germline loops: CDR1 SGHNT, CDR2 YYREEE (reference sequence). CDR3 region: CASSLGGRLTEAFF. The CDR3 DNA is TGTGCCAGCAGCTTGGGGGGCAGACTCACTGAAGCTTTCTTT.

On this clone itself: Other DNA sequences from this sample encode an identical CDR3 as well. The chain uses TRBV12-3 or TRBV12-4 and TRBJ1-1; D is uncertain. The CDR3 is 13 amino acids. V lost 3 bases, J lost 2 bases, and 7 bases lay in between. The DNA of the CDR3 is TGTGCCAGCAGTTTGTGGGGTAACACTGAAGCTTTCTTT. This sequence encodes CASSLWGNTEAFF.

The genes are TRBV11-2 and TRBJ2-1, with D perhaps TRBD2 (7 bases). The germline gives CDR1 SGHAT, CDR2 FQNNGV. The CDR3 totals 14 residues. With 5 bases removed from V and 16 bases from J, the gap between germline ends came to 24 bases. In nucleotides, the CDR3 is TGTGCCAGCAGCCAAGGGTCGAGGGGGGGTGTGCAATTCTTC. Translated: CASSQGSRGGVQFF.

The rearrangement links TRBV5-1 to TRBJ1-2; D is unresolved. Trimming removed 0 bases at V and 8 bases at J, with 11 bases between. Germline V gene data show CDR1 as SGHRS and CDR2 as YFSETQ. The CDR3 runs to 13 residues. The chain's CDR3 is CASSLAGAAGYTF. CDR3 bases: TGCGCCAGCAGCTTGGCCGGAGCGGCAGGCTACACCTTC.

V is TRBV9 and J is TRBJ1-2, with D possibly matching TRBD1 (5 bases). Trimming took off 0 bases at V and 8 bases at J, with 14 bases between the two ends. The CDR3 is made up of 14 amino acids. Germline lookup yields CDR1 SGDLS and CDR2 YYNGEE. CDR3 loop: CASSVAAGQLGYTF. CDR3 DNA sequence: TGTGCCAGCAGCGTAGCGGCAGGGCAGCTAGGCTACACCTTC. The whole variable domain, remainder taken from reference TRBV9 and TRBJ1-2, is DSGVTQTPKHLITATGQRVTLRCSPRSGDLSVYWYQQSLDQGLQFLIQYYNGEERAKGNILERFSAQQFPDLHSELNLSSLELGDSALYFCASSVAAGQLGYTFGSGTRLTVV.

The chain couples TRBV4-3 to TRBJ1-2; no definite D call. CDR1 and CDR2 (germline): LGHNA, YSLEER. The V end lost 3 bases, the J end lost 7 bases, and 24 bases lay between the germline ends. The CDR3 spans 17 residues. CDR3 sequence: CASSQATLSPVVAGYTF. CDR3 DNA: TGCGCCAGCAGCCAGGCGACGTTGTCCCCAGTGGTTGCTGGCTACACCTTC.

This clone was recorded once. The chain carries TRBV6-1 and TRBJ1-1, with D possibly matching TRBD1 (5 bases). V gave up 0 bases and J gave up 5 bases, with 10 bases separating them. CDR1 MNHNS and CDR2 SASEGT come from the germline V gene. The CDR3 length is 14 residues. CDR3: CASSEARGQTEAFF. The CDR3 nucleotides read TGTGCCAGCAGTGAAGCTAGGGGTCAAACTGAAGCTTTCTTT.

This clone was recorded once. This chain uses TRBV7-8 with TRBJ1-3; D gene uncertain. Trimming stripped 3 bases from V and 2 bases from J, with 14 bases between. Germline CDR1 SGHVS, CDR2 FQNEAQ. This CDR3 contains 16 residues. CDR3 residues: CASSFSITVPGNTIYF. CDR3 nucleotide sequence: TGTGCCAGCAGCTTCAGTATTACCGTGCCTGGAAACACCATATATTTT.

This clone was found once. V is TRBV5-1 and J is TRBJ1-1, with 9 bases aligning to TRBD1. Germline CDR1 reads SGHRS; CDR2 reads YFSETQ. The CDR3 is made up of 13 amino acids. Trimming removed 3 bases from V and 4 bases from J; junction bases left unmatched: 1. CDR3: CASSSDRGTEAFF. The CDR3, as DNA: TGCGCCAGCAGCTCGGACAGGGGCACTGAAGCTTTCTTT.

The rearrangement joins TRBV19 to TRBJ2-7; D is unresolved. CDR3 length equals 14 residues. The germline CDR1 and CDR2 sequences are LNHDA and SQIVND (reference sequence). V was pared by 6 bases and J by 0 bases, with 12 bases between. The CDR3 loop reads CASRSPSSSYEQYF. CDR3 DNA sequence: TGTGCCAGTAGGTCACCCTCGAGCTCCTACGAGCAGTACTTC.

The rearrangement links TRBV2 to TRBJ2-2, with TRBD2 matching over 13 bases. Per the germline V gene, CDR1 is SNHLY and CDR2 is FYNNEI. This CDR3 has 15 residues. J lost 7 bases, V lost 6 bases, and 5 bases had no gene match. The CDR3 sequence is CASRTSGGLVGELFF. The CDR3 nucleotides read TGTGCCAGCAGGACTAGCGGGGGGCTGGTCGGGGAGCTGTTTTTT.